This TCR beta chain originates from a study of T-cell reconstitution after alpha-beta-depleted transplantation in children. The sample holds many counts of this clonotype. The antigen is not known. The study's findings and limits: By about two months after transplant, alpha-beta T cells reportedly arose from several hundred graft clones that had expanded. The main origin of T-cell counts and diversity one year after transplant was newly produced T cells.

A library of TCRbeta sequences, prepared with unique molecular identifiers, was generated. One entry per CDR3 protein, called by TCRdb with MiXCR from the PCR reads. The sample includes 200,000 to 250,000 distinct CDR3 sequences, less than 9% seen only once; the top ten take approximately 6.3%. In germline, CDR1 is SGHAT, CDR2 FQNNGV. There are 14 residues in the CDR3. Trimming shortened V by 6 bases and J by 10 bases, and 18 bases separated the two germline ends. The TCR sequence derives from a male patient younger than 18 who had a stem cell transplant for acute lymphoblastic leukemia, so the T cells may come from the graft donor. The chain carries TRBV11-2 and TRBJ2-2; D assignment may be TRBD1 or TRBD2 (5 bases each). Material: PBMCs, mostly from graft donor cells, obtained 180 days after TCRalphabeta/CD19-depleted stem cell transplant. In DNA form, the CDR3 reads TGTGCCAGCAGTTCGGGACGGATTTTTCCGGAGCTGTTTTTT. Translation gives CASSSGRIFPELFF.